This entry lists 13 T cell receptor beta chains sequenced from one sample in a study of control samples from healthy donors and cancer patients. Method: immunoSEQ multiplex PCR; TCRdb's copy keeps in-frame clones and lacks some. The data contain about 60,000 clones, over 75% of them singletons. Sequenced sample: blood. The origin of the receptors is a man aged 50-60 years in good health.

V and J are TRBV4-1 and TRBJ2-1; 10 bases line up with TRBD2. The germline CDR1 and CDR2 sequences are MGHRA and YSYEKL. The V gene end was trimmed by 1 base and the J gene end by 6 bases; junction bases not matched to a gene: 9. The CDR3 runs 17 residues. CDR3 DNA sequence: TGCGCCAGCAGCCAAGTTACCCTAGCGGGAGTCCCCAATGAGCAGTTCTTC. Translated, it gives CASSQVTLAGVPNEQFF.

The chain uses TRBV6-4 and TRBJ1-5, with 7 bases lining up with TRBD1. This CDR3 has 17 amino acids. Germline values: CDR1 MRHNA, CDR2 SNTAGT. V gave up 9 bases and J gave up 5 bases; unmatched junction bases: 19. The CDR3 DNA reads TGTGCCAGTTATCTAAGACCTGACAGGGTTAATCATCAGCCCCAGCATTTT. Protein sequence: CASYLRPDRVNHQPQHF.

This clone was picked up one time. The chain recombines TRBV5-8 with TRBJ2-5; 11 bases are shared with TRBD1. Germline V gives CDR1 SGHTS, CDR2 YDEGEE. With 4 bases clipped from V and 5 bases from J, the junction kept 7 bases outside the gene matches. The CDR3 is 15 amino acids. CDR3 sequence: CASSPLGTGGETQYF. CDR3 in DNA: TGTGCCAGCAGCCCTCTCGGGACAGGGGGGGAGACCCAGTACTTC.

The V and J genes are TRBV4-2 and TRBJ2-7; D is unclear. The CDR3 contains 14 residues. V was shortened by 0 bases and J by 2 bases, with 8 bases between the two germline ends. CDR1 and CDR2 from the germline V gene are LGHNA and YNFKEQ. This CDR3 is CASSQDPGTYEQYF. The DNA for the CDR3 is TGTGCCAGCAGCCAAGATCCGGGCACCTACGAGCAGTACTTC.

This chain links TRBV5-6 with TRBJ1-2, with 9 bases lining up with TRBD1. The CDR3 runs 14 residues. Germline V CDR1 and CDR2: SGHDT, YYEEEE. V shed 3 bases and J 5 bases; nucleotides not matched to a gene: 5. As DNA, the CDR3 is TGTGCCAGCAGCTCCGCCGGGACAGGGTATGGCTACACCTTC. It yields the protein CASSSAGTGYGYTF. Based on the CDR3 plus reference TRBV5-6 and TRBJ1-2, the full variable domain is DAGVTQSPTHLIKTRGQQVTLRCSPKSGHDTVSWYQQALGQGPQFIFQYYEEEERQRGNFPDRFSGHQFPNYSSELNVNALLLGDSALYLCASSSAGTGYGYTFGSGTRLTVV.

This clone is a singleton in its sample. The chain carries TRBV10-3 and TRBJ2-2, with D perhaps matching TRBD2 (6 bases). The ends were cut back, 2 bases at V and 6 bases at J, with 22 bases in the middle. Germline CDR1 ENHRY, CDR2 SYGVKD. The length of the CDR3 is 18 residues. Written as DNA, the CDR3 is TGTGCCATCAGTGAGAACGTACTAGCAAAGAGATCGGCCGGGGAGCTGTTTTTT. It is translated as CAISENVLAKRSAGELFF.

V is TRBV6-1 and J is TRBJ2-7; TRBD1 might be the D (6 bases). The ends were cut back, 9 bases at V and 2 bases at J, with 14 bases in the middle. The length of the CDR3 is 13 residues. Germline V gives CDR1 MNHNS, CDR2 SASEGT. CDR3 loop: CASSKQGPYEQYF. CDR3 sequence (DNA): TGTGCCAGTTCCAAACAGGGCCCCTACGAGCAGTACTTC.

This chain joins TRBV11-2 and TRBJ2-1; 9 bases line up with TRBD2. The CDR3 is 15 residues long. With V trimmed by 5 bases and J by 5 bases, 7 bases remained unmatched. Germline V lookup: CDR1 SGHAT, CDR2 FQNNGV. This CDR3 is CASSISGGTNNEQFF. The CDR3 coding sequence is TGTGCCAGCAGCATTAGCGGGGGAACGAACAATGAGCAGTTCTTC.

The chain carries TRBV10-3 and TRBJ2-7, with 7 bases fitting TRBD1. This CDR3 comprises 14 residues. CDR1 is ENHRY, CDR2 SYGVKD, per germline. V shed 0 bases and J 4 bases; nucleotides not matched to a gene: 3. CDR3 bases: TGTGCCATCAGTGAGTCGAGCAGGGGGTACGAGCAGTACTTC. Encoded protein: CAISESSRGYEQYF.

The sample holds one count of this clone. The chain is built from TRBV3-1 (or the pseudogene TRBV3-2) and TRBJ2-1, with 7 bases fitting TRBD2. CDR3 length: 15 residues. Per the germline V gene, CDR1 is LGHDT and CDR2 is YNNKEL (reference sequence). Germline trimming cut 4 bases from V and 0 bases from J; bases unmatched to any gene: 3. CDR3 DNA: TGTGCCAGCAGCCCGCTAGCGGTCTCCTACAATGAGCAGTTCTTC. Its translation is CASSPLAVSYNEQFF.

CDR3 DNA: TGTGCCAGCAGCTTACGAGGGTTGAACACTGAAGCTTTCTTT. Its protein is CASSLRGLNTEAFF. V usage is TRBV7-3 and J usage is TRBJ1-1, with D hard to call. Per the germline V gene, CDR1 is SGHTA and CDR2 is FQGTGA. The CDR3 consists of 14 residues. Between the trimmed V and J ends, which lost 2 bases and 0 bases, there was a span of 7 bases.

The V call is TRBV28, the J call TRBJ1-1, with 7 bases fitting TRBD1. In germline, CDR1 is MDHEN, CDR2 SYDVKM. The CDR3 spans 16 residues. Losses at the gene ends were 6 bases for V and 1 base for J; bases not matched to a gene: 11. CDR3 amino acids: CASRGNPGTANTEAFF. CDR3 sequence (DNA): TGTGCCAGCAGAGGAAACCCCGGGACAGCGAACACTGAAGCTTTCTTT.

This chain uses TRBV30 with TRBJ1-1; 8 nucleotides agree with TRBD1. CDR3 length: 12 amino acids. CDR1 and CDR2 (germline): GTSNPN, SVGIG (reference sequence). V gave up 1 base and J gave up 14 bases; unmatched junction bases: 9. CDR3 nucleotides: TGTGCCTGGAGTGGACAGGGGACGGATAGGTTCTTT. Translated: CAWSGQGTDRFF. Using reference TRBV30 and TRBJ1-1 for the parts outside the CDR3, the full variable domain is SQTIHQWPATLVQPVGSPLSLECTVEGTSNPNLYWYRQAAGRGLQLLFYSVGIGQISSEVPQNLSASRPQDRQFILSSKKLLLSDSGFYLCAWSGQGTDRFFGQGTRLTVV.